A selection of T cell receptor beta chains follows, all from one sample in a study of patients and donors after allogeneic stem cell transplantation. In TCRdb, the RT-PCR reads were re-called with MiXCR into one record per CDR3 protein. The table includes 20,000 to 30,000 distinct CDR3 sequences, roughly 43% detected once. Source material: blood, either unsorted or a sorted T cell fraction (not recorded which). The receptors come from a human donor who was either an allogeneic HSCT recipient or a stem cell or donor lymphocyte infusion donor (not recorded which). It is not recorded whose cells these are; they may come from a transplant donor. Each CDR3 is given with its conserved first and last residue. Each record gives: J gene, D gene, clone size, V gene, CDR3 protein, CDR3 DNA. D genes are given only for firm matches. Some rows mark clone size as missing; the rest say once, few, many or name a class of expanded clone.

>TRBJ2-5|-|few|TRBV12-3/TRBV12-4
CASSLGQGVETQYF
TGTGCCAGCAGTTTGGGTCAGGGCGTAGAGACCCAGTACTTC
>TRBJ2-5|TRBD1|once|TRBV11-3
CASSPRTGEETQYF
TGTGCCAGCAGCCCACGGACAGGGGAAGAGACCCAGTACTTC
>TRBJ1-4|-|-|TRBV9
CASSTQIATNEKLFF
TGTGCCAGCAGCACGCAAATTGCAACTAATGAAAAACTGTTTTTT
>TRBJ1-3|TRBD1|-|TRBV5-1
CASSTRTGLNTIYF
TGCGCCAGCAGCACCCGGACAGGGCTCAACACCATATATTTT
>TRBJ1-2|-|few|TRBV18
CASSPLTGPNYGYTF
TGTGCCAGCTCACCTCTAACAGGGCCTAACTATGGCTACACCTTC
>TRBJ2-1|-|-|TRBV18
CASSPQNNEQFF
TGTGCCAGCTCACCACAGAATAATGAGCAGTTCTTC
>TRBJ1-6|-|few|TRBV6-5
CASRINRGYNSPLHF
TGTGCCAGCAGGATTAACCGGGGGTATAATTCACCCCTCCACTTT
>TRBJ1-1|-|-|TRBV5-1
CASSQNQLRSNTEAFF
TGCGCCAGCAGCCAGAACCAGCTCCGCTCGAACACTGAAGCTTTCTTT
>TRBJ2-2|TRBD1|few|TRBV5-1
CASTLTGTTGELFF
TGCGCCAGCACCCTGACAGGGACGACCGGGGAGCTGTTTTTT
>TRBJ1-1|-|-|TRBV7-3
CASSLTGREGTEAFF
TGTGCCAGCAGCTTAACGGGGAGGGAGGGCACTGAAGCTTTCTTT
>TRBJ1-6|-|-|TRBV12-3/TRBV12-4
CASSWGNSPLHF
TGTGCCAGCAGTTGGGGGAATTCACCCCTCCACTTT